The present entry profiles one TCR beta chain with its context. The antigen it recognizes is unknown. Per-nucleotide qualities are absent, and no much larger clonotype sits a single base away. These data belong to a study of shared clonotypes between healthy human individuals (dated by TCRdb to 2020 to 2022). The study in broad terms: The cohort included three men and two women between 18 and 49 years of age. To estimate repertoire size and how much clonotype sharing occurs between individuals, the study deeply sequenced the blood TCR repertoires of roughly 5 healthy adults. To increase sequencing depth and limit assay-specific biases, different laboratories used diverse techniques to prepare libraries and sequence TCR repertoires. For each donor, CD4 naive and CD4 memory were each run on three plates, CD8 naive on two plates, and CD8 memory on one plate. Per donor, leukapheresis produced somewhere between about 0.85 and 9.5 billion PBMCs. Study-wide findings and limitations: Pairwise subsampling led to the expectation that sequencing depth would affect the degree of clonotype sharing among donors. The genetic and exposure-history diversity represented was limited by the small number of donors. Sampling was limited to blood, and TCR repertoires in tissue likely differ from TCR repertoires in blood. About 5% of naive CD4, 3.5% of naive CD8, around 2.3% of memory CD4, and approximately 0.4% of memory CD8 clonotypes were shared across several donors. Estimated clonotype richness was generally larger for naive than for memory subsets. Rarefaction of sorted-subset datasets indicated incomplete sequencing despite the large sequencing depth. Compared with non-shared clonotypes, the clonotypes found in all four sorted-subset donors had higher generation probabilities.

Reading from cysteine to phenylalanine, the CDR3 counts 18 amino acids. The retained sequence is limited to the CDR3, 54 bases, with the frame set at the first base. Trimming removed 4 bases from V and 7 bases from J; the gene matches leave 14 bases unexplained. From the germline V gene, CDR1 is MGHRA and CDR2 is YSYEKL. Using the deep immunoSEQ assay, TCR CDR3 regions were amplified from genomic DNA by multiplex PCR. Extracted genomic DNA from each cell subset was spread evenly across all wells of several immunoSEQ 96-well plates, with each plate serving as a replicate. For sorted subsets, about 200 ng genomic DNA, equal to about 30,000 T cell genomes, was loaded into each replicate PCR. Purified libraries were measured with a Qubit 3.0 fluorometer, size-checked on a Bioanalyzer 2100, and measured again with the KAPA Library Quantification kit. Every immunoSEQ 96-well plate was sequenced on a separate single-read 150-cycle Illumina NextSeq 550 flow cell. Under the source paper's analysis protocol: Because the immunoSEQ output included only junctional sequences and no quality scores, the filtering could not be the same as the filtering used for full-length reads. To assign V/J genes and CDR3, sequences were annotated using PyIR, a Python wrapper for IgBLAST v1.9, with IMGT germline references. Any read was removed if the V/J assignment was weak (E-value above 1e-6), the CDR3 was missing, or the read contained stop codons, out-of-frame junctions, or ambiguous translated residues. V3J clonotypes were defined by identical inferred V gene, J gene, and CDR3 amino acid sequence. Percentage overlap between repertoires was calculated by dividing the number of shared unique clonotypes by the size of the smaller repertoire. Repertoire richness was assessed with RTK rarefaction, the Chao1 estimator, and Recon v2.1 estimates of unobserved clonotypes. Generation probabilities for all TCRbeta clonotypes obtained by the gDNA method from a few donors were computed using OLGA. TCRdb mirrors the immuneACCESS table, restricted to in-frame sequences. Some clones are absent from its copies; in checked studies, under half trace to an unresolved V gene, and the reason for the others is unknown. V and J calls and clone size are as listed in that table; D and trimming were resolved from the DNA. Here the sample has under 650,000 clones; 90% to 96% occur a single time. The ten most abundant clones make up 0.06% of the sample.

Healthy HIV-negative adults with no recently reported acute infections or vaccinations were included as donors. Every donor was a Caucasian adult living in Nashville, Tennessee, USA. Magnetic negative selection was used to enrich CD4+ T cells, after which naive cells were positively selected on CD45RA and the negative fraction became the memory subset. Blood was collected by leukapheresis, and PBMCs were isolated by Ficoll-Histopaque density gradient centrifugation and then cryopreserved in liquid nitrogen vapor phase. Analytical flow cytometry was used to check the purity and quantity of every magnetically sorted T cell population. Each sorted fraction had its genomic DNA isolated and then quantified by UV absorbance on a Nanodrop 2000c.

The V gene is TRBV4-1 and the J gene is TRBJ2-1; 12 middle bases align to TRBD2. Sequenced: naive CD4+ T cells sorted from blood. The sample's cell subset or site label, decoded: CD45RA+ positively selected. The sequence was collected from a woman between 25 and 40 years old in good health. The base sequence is TGCGCCAGCAGCCGAGAATGGACTAGCGGGAAGTTTAATAATGAGCAGTTCTTC. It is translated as CASSREWTSGKFNNEQFF.